This T cell receptor beta chain stems from a study of T-cell memory formation after mild COVID-19 (dated by TCRdb to about 2021). As for the study more broadly: TCR sequence clusters from the two donors were found to be largely donor specific. Longitudinal TCRalpha and TCRbeta repertoire sequencing tracked T-cell clones expanding and contracting after mild COVID-19 in a couple of donors. Two young, previously healthy adult volunteers made up the cohort, one male and one female.

To note about this clonotype: There is no known antigen for this receptor. Base qualities are missing; no much larger clone stands one base away.

Overall study outcomes, separate from this receptor: Clones contracting from day 15 to 85 had balanced CD4/CD8 phenotypes, while a second wave expanding from day 15 to 37 was biased towards CD4+. SARS-CoV-2 specificity of the second-wave clones peaking on day 37 was not confirmed. Contracting CD4+ clones were found mainly in CM and EM memory subsets, while CD8+ clones were enriched in EMRA. Some responding clones were found in pre-infection memory, which suggests that pre-existing cross-reactive memory T cells took part in the SARS-CoV-2 response. Only two mild cases were covered by the study, and larger cohorts that include severe cases with pre-infection samples were considered necessary.

PBMCs were isolated by Ficoll-Paque density gradient centrifugation. The reads were generated on an Illumina NovaSeq 6000. TCRalpha and TCRbeta cDNA libraries were constructed by 5'RACE with constant-segment primers, with sample barcodes and unique molecular identifiers being introduced. Trizol reagent was used to extract RNA from every sample. The libraries were amplified in two PCR steps, and the second step added a second sample barcode and Illumina TruSeq adapters. The libraries were sequenced on an Illumina NovaSeq using 2 x 150 bp paired-end reads. The study's processing was this. With migec v1.2.7, reads were demultiplexed and then collapsed into UMI-guided consensus sequences. Using mixcr v2.1.11, UMI consensuses were aligned to TRA and TRB V and J templates and then assembled into clonotypes. Clonotypes were classified as expanded or contracted when called significant by both edgeR and NoisET, with noise models trained on biological replicates. edgeR calls used a false discovery rate-adjusted p below 0.01 and a log2 fold-change threshold of 1. As an exploratory analysis of dynamics, PCA with hierarchical clustering was applied to max-normalized trajectories of the 1000 most abundant clonotypes. The CD4 or CD8 phenotype of responding clones was assigned using the separately sequenced CD4+ and CD8+ repertoires. TCRdb reprocessing: public reads trimmed at Q25 with fastp, clones called with MiXCR, in-frame beta chains kept. Every entry covers one CDR3 protein and lists the most common genes and DNA from its rows. The V and J calls come from TCRdb's annotation, not from the publication. In this sample the table shows 35,000 to 45,000 distinct CDR3 sequences, approximately 7% of which occur a single time. Of the sample, approximately 1.3% is held by the ten largest clones.

The source of this sequence is a man in his late teens or twenties who had mild COVID-19 (a few samples of this study predate the infection). The sample titles of this study are shuffled in the database, so cell type and time point are left out; the donor was told from shared clones. Sequences were obtained from PBMCs or a T cell subset sorted from them (not recorded which).

The CDR3 is CASSLGGARDNEQFF. The nucleotide sequence reads TGTGCCAGCAGTTTAGGTGGGGCCAGGGACAATGAGCAGTTCTTC. The chain is made from TRBV28 and TRBJ2-1; the best D guess is TRBD1, with 5 bases matching. Trimming costs V 2 bases and J 5 bases, and their ends lie 13 bases apart. CDR1 MDHEN and CDR2 SYDVKM are derived from the germline V gene. The CDR3 contains 15 residues, cysteine and phenylalanine counted. Only the CDR3 part of the read is kept: 45 bases, read in frame from the first base.